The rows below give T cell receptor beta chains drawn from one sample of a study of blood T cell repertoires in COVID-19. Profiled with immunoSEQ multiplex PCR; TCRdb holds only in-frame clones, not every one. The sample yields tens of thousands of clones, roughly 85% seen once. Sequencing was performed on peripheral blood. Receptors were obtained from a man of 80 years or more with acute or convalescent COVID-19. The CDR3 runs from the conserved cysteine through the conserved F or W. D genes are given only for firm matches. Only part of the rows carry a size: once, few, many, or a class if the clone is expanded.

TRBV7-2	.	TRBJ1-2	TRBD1	CASSLDRGRAYGYTF	TGTGCCAGCAGCTTAGACAGGGGGCGTGCCTATGGCTACACCTTC
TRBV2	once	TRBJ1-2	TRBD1	CASRRDRDYGYTF	TGTGCCAGCAGACGGGACAGAGACTATGGCTACACCTTC
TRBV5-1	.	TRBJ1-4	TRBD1	CASSLDRRVGQGNEKLFF	TGCGCCAGCAGCTTGGATCGGAGGGTGGGACAGGGAAATGAAAAACTGTTTTTT
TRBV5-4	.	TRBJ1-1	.	CASSLRTRRGNTEAFF	TGTGCCAGCAGCTTACGGACGAGGAGGGGGAACACTGAAGCTTTCTTT
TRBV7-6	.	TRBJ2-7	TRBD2	CASSLGGTSALYEQYF	TGTGCCAGCAGCTTAGGAGGGACTAGCGCCCTCTACGAGCAGTACTTC
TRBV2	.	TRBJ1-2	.	CAGKQAQINYGYTF	TGTGCCGGGAAACAGGCGCAAATTAACTATGGCTACACCTTC
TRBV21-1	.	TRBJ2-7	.	CASSAGLAGTYEQYF	TGTGCCAGCAGCGCCGGACTAGCGGGGACCTACGAGCAGTACTTC
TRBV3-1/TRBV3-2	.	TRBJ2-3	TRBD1	CASSLSRDRGHKDTQYF	TGTGCCAGCAGCCTTTCCCGGGACAGGGGGCATAAGGATACGCAGTATTTT
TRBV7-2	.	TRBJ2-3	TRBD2	CASTASGRVDTQYF	TGTGCCAGCACCGCTAGCGGGAGGGTTGATACGCAGTATTTT
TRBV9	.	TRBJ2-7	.	CASSAGYEQYF	TGTGCCAGCAGCGCGGGGTACGAGCAGTACTTC
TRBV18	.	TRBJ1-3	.	CASSLQGGSGNTIYF	TGTGCCAGCTCACTTCAGGGAGGCTCTGGAAACACCATATATTTT
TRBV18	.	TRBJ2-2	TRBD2	CASSPRRETGELFF	TGTGCCAGCTCACCAAGGCGGGAGACCGGGGAGCTGTTTTTT
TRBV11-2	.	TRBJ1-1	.	CASSSGKTEAFF	TGTGCCAGCAGTTCAGGGAAAACTGAAGCTTTCTTT
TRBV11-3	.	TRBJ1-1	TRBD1	CASSLDRDRSSFEAFF	TGTGCCAGCAGCTTAGATCGGGACAGGTCAAGCTTTGAAGCTTTCTTT
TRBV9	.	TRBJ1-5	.	CASSPIRSEDWSNQPQHF	TGTGCCAGCAGCCCGATAAGATCTGAGGACTGGAGCAATCAGCCCCAGCATTTT
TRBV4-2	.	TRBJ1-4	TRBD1	CASSLQAGTGSEKLFF	TGTGCCAGCAGCCTCCAAGCAGGGACAGGGTCTGAAAAACTGTTTTTT
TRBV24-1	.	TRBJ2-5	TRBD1	CATSDPDRGLGTQYF	TGTGCCACCAGTGATCCGGACAGGGGGCTTGGGACCCAGTACTTC
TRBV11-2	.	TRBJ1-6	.	CASSLDRPGNSPLHF	TGTGCCAGCAGCTTAGATAGGCCGGGTAATTCACCCCTCCACTTT
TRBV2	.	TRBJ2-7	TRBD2	CASNGGNEQYF	TGTGCCAGCAACGGGGGGAACGAGCAGTACTTC
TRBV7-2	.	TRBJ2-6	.	CASSPRGGGESGANVLTF	TGTGCCAGCAGCCCCCGCGGAGGGGGCGAATCTGGGGCCAACGTCCTGACTTTC
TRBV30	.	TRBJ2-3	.	CAWSPQRFTDTQYF	TGTGCCTGGAGTCCTCAGCGCTTCACAGATACGCAGTATTTT
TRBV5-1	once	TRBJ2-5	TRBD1	CASSLAARGPEETQYF	TGCGCCAGCAGCTTGGCTGCAAGGGGGCCGGAAGAGACCCAGTACTTC
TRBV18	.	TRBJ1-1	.	CASSPQQGSNTEAFF	TGTGCCAGCTCACCACAACAGGGTTCCAACACTGAAGCTTTCTTT
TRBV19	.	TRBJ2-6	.	CASAEESGANVLTF	TGTGCCAGTGCGGAGGAGTCTGGGGCCAACGTCCTGACTTTC
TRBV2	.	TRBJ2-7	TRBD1	CASSGTGYSYEQYF	TGTGCCAGCAGTGGGACAGGGTACTCCTACGAGCAGTACTTC
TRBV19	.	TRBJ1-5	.	CASMPRGRIDQPQHF	TGTGCCAGTATGCCCCGCGGCCGGATAGACCAGCCCCAGCATTTT
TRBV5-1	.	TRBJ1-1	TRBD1	CASSLTAGGPGAEAFF	TGCGCCAGCAGCTTGACGGCAGGGGGCCCTGGGGCTGAAGCTTTCTTT
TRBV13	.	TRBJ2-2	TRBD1	CASSLARTGVSGELFF	TGTGCCAGCAGCTTAGCCCGGACAGGGGTTTCCGGGGAGCTGTTTTTT
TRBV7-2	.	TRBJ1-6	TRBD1	CASSPGQGGSPLHF	TGTGCCAGCAGCCCGGGACAGGGTGGCTCACCCCTCCACTTT
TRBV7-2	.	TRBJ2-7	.	CASSLQGSLSSYEQYF	TGTGCCAGCAGCTTACAGGGCTCCTTATCCTCCTACGAGCAGTACTTC
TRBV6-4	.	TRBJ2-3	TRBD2	CASSSGLAGTGDTQYF	TGTGCCAGCAGTTCGGGACTAGCGGGAACCGGGGATACGCAGTATTTT
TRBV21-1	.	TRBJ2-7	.	CASSELSWSSEQYF	TGTGCCAGCAGCGAACTATCTTGGTCTAGCGAGCAGTACTTC
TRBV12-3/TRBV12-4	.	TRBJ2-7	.	CASSLSGWEQYF	TGTGCCAGCAGTTTATCAGGGTGGGAGCAGTACTTC
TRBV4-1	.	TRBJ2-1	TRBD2	CASSQAILAGTQQFF	TGCGCCAGCAGCCAAGCCATACTAGCGGGAACCCAGCAGTTCTTC
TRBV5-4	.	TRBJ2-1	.	CASSRRVQGGNEQFF	TGTGCCAGCAGCCGGAGGGTTCAGGGGGGCAATGAGCAGTTCTTC
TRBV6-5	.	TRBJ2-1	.	CASSYAGRTPYNEQFF	TGTGCCAGCAGTTACGCCGGACGGACTCCCTACAATGAGCAGTTCTTC
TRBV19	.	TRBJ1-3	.	CASSWGRAGNTIYF	TGTGCCAGTAGCTGGGGCAGGGCTGGAAACACCATATATTTT